The 16 T cell receptor beta chains below were found in one sample sequenced in a study of human thymus T cells. Corrective cardiac operations yielded the resected thymus tissue. The protocol was immunoSEQ multiplex PCR, while the TCRdb copy is restricted to in-frame clones and leaves out a portion. The data hold 100,000 to 150,000 clones, with over 85% observed a single time. The sequenced material came from thymus tissue. The receptors come from a boy under three years old with a congenital heart defect but otherwise immunologically healthy.

The genes are TRBV7-2 and TRBJ2-1; tentatively, D is TRBD1 or TRBD2 (5 bases each). V was clipped by 5 bases and J by 10 bases, with 18 bases between them. Germline CDR1 is SGHTA and CDR2 is FQGNSA. The CDR3 covers 14 residues. The CDR3 coding sequence is TGTGCCAGCAGCCCCCCCCCGGGGCCGGGGGAGCAGTTCTTC. Its protein is CASSPPPGPGEQFF.

The rearrangement uses TRBV18 and TRBJ2-3, with D possibly TRBD1 on 6 matching bases. This CDR3 has 15 amino acids. Germline V gives CDR1 KGHSH, CDR2 LQKENI. Trimming removed 3 bases from V and 4 bases from J, with 14 bases in between. CDR3 in DNA: TGTGCCAGCTCACCCAGTCCAGGGGTCCCAGATACGCAGTATTTT. Encoded protein: CASSPSPGVPDTQYF.

The rearrangement joins TRBV7-6 to TRBJ2-1; D could derive from TRBD1 or TRBD2 (5 bases each). The V and J ends lost 5 bases and 0 bases respectively, with 14 bases between them. The CDR3 is 16 amino acids. Germline V gene sequence: CDR1 SGHVS, CDR2 FNYEAQ. This chain's CDR3 is CASSPSGTSSYNEQFF. CDR3 in DNA: TGTGCCAGCAGCCCCTCGGGGACGAGCTCCTACAATGAGCAGTTCTTC.

The chain combines TRBV5-1 with TRBJ1-2; D might be TRBD1 (6 bases). Germline V gives CDR1 SGHRS, CDR2 YFSETQ. The CDR3 runs to 15 residues. V was cut by 0 bases and J by 0 bases, with 9 bases left in between. CDR3 DNA: TGCGCCAGCAGCTTGGGAGCAGGGGCTAACTATGGCTACACCTTC. Translation gives CASSLGAGANYGYTF.

This clone occurred once. This rearrangement joins TRBV5-6 to TRBJ2-7, with 10 nucleotides matching TRBD2. The CDR3 is made up of 15 amino acids. Germline values: CDR1 SGHDT, CDR2 YYEEEE. Trimming at V came to 4 bases and at J to 0 bases, leaving 4 bases not matched to a gene. CDR3 residues: CASSPTSGASYEQYF. Written as DNA, the CDR3 is TGTGCCAGCAGCCCCACTAGCGGGGCCTCCTACGAGCAGTACTTC.

The gene calls are TRBV11-3 and TRBJ1-1, with D possibly being TRBD1 (5 bases). CDR3 length: 13 residues. V lost 3 bases to trimming and J lost 8 bases, with 13 bases between them. Germline CDR1 and CDR2: SGHNT and YENEEA. The CDR3 DNA reads as TGTGCCAGCAGCTTCGAAGGCGGACACGAAGCTTTCTTT. Amino acid sequence: CASSFEGGHEAFF. Supplemented by reference TRBV11-3 and TRBJ1-1, the full variable domain reads EAGVVQSPRYKIIEKKQPVAFWCNPISGHNTLYWYLQNLGQGPELLIRYENEEAVDDSQLPKDRFSAERLKGVDSTLKIQPAELGDSAVYLCASSFEGGHEAFFGQGTRLTVV.

On this clone: An end of the junction does not agree with germline; a read error may underlie this. This chain joins TRBV7-9 and TRBJ2-4; D not resolved. Germline V gene sequence: CDR1 SEHNR, CDR2 FQNEAQ (reference sequence). CDR3 length: 12 residues. The CDR3: CASSVAKNIQYF. For the CDR3, the DNA is TGTGCCAGCAGCGTAGCCAAAAACATTCAGTACTTC.

This rearrangement joins TRBV4-3 to TRBJ2-5; D is uncertain. Germline CDR1 LGHNA, CDR2 YSLEER. Trimming took off 4 bases at V and 4 bases at J, with 16 bases between the two ends. The CDR3 length is 15 residues. The CDR3 nucleotides are TGCGCCAGCAGCCCAGCCACAGCGCTACTAGAGACCCAGTACTTC. Translated: CASSPATALLETQYF.

The gene calls are TRBV19 and TRBJ1-5, with 7 bases matching TRBD1. The germline CDR1 and CDR2 sequences are LNHDA and SQIVND (reference sequence). With V trimmed by 0 bases and J by 6 bases, 2 bases remained unmatched. The CDR3 has 14 residues. The CDR3 DNA reads TGTGCCAGTAGTATAGAACAGGGGATTCAGCCCCAGCATTTT. This codes for CASSIEQGIQPQHF.

This chain connects TRBV2 to TRBJ1-2; perhaps TRBD1 as D (5 bases). Trimming took 3 bases from V and 3 from J, leaving 17 bases between them. Germline V CDR1 and CDR2: SNHLY, FYNNEI. The CDR3 loop spans 16 amino acids. The CDR3 region is CASSEHQGIFYYGYTF. The CDR3 DNA reads as TGTGCCAGCAGTGAGCACCAGGGCATCTTCTACTATGGCTACACCTTC.

The rearrangement links TRBV19 to TRBJ1-5; D ambiguous. The CDR3 sequence is 16 residues long. Germline V CDR1 and CDR2: LNHDA, SQIVND (reference sequence). The V gene lost 1 base and the J gene lost 2 bases, with 12 bases spanning the gap. CDR3 DNA sequence: TGTGCCAGTAGTATAGGTCCCGGCGGGGGCAATCAGCCCCAGCATTTT. Amino acids: CASSIGPGGGNQPQHF.

This clone has only one observation. The V call is TRBV28, the J call TRBJ2-1, with D perhaps assigned TRBD1 or TRBD2 (6 bases each). V was trimmed by 5 bases and J by 12 bases, leaving 26 bases between them. Germline V lookup: CDR1 MDHEN, CDR2 SYDVKM. The CDR3 has 16 residues. CDR3 loop: CASSLEGGPRPFGQFF. CDR3 nucleotides: TGTGCCAGCAGTCTCGAAGGGGGGCCCCGGCCCTTTGGGCAGTTCTTC.

This chain links TRBV28 with TRBJ1-5; maybe TRBD1 (5 bases). Germline loops: CDR1 MDHEN, CDR2 SYDVKM. CDR3 length: 17 residues. V lost 8 bases and J lost 0, with 20 bases in between. This CDR3 reads CASERGGGSHSNQPQHF. The CDR3, as DNA: TGTGCCAGCGAGAGAGGTGGGGGTTCCCATAGCAATCAGCCCCAGCATTTT.

The chain carries TRBV7-9 and TRBJ2-1; 12 nucleotides line up with TRBD2. The CDR3 is made up of 16 amino acids. V lost 4 bases to trimming and J lost 8 bases; unmatched junction nucleotides: 9. CDR1 is SEHNR, CDR2 FQNEAQ, per germline (reference sequence). CDR3 sequence: CASSYSGTSGRHEQFF. CDR3 in DNA: TGTGCCAGCAGCTACTCCGGGACTAGCGGGCGTCATGAGCAGTTCTTC.

The V gene is TRBV7-2, the J gene TRBJ2-3, with TRBD2 identical over 14 bases. J lost 5 bases, V lost 6 bases, and 4 bases had no gene match. There are 15 residues in the CDR3. The germline gives CDR1 SGHTA, CDR2 FQGNSA. CDR3 residues: CASRGLAGVVDTQYF. Written as DNA, the CDR3 is TGTGCCAGCAGGGGACTAGCGGGGGTGGTAGATACGCAGTATTTT.

The chain employs TRBV4-3 and TRBJ2-3, with D perhaps TRBD1 (5 bases). Germline-derived CDR1 and CDR2 are LGHNA and YSLEER. Trimming removed 0 bases from V and 2 bases from J, with 12 bases in between. The CDR3 covers 16 residues. In nucleotides, the CDR3 is TGCGCCAGCAGCCAAGATACAAGGGGTTCCACAGATACGCAGTATTTT. Translated, it gives CASSQDTRGSTDTQYF.